This is a list of T cell receptor beta chains from one sample in a study of blood T cell repertoires in COVID-19. Generated by immunoSEQ multiplex PCR, the TCRdb table keeps only in-frame clones and is missing some. The sample carries about 430,000 clones, 75% to 90% recorded once. Material: PBMCs or T cells enriched from blood (not recorded which). The receptors stem from a man aged 25 to 40 who had recovered from COVID-19. The CDR3 runs from the conserved cysteine through the conserved F or W. The order of the fields is D gene, clone size, V gene, J gene, CDR3 DNA, CDR3 protein. The D gene is left open where the match is weak. Clone size is stated in some rows and not others, as once, few, many or a class when expanded.

TRBD1	-	TRBV2	TRBJ1-4	TGTGCCAGCTCCAGGGACAGGGGTAATGAAAAACTGTTTTTT	CASSRDRGNEKLFF
TRBD1	-	TRBV6-5	TRBJ1-2	TGTGCCAGCAGTTACCGTGGACAGGGGGCCGATGGCTACACCTTC	CASSYRGQGADGYTF
-	-	TRBV29-1	TRBJ2-5	TGCAGCGTTGAGGGGCGGAGGGGATGGGAGACCCAGTACTTC	CSVEGRRGWETQYF
TRBD1	-	TRBV28	TRBJ1-1	TGTGCCAGCAGAGTGGGACAGGGGGGAACTGAAGCTTTCTTT	CASRVGQGGTEAFF
TRBD1	-	TRBV5-4	TRBJ1-2	TGTGCCAGCAGCTCGCCGGGACAGGCTACCTCCTATGGCTACACCTTC	CASSSPGQATSYGYTF
-	-	TRBV15	TRBJ1-3	TGTGCCACCAGCATGCCACAGGGTATGGCTGGAAACACCATATATTTT	CATSMPQGMAGNTIYF
TRBD2	-	TRBV5-1	TRBJ2-7	TGCGCCAGCAGCGCGGGACTAGCCTCGCGAGAGCAGTACTTC	CASSAGLASREQYF
TRBD2	-	TRBV5-1	TRBJ2-2	TGCGCCAGCAGCTTCCTGGGACTAGCGGAGAACACCGGGGAGCTGTTTTTT	CASSFLGLAENTGELFF
TRBD2	-	TRBV7-6	TRBJ2-3	TGTGCCAGCAGCTTAGCGACCGGGACTAGCGGTAGCACAGATACGCAGTATTTT	CASSLATGTSGSTDTQYF
TRBD2	few	TRBV23-1	TRBJ2-1	TGCGCCAGCAGTCAATCATGGACTAGCGGGAACAATGAGCAGTTCTTC	CASSQSWTSGNNEQFF
TRBD1	-	TRBV13	TRBJ2-7	TGTGCCAGCAGCCCTATTACGGGACAGTCCTACGAGCAGTACTTC	CASSPITGQSYEQYF
TRBD1	-	TRBV5-1	TRBJ2-5	TGCGCCAGCAGTGTAGGGGGCTTCCAAGAGACCCAGTACTTC	CASSVGGFQETQYF
TRBD1	-	TRBV9	TRBJ2-7	TGTGCCAGCAGCGTCCGACAGGGGGGCGAGCAGTACTTC	CASSVRQGGEQYF
-	-	TRBV5-6	TRBJ2-7	TGTGCCAGCAGCCTAGGTTTTTCCTACGAGCAGTACTTC	CASSLGFSYEQYF
-	-	TRBV6-4	TRBJ2-7	TGTGCCAGCGTGCGACAGGACTACGAGCAGTACTTC	CASVRQDYEQYF
TRBD2	-	TRBV3-1/TRBV3-2	TRBJ2-2	TGTGCCAGCAGCCAACGACTAGCGGAGAACACCGGGGAGCTGTTTTTT	CASSQRLAENTGELFF
-	-	TRBV14	TRBJ2-2	TGTGCCAGCAGCCACGGCGGCAGGGGGAACACCGGGGAGCTGTTTTTT	CASSHGGRGNTGELFF
-	-	TRBV28	TRBJ1-1	TGTGCCAGCAGTTTACGGGGGTGGGCTGAAGCTTTCTTT	CASSLRGWAEAFF
TRBD1	-	TRBV19	TRBJ1-1	TGTGCCAGTGGTTGGGACAGGGGGCAAGGGATGAACACTGAAGCTTTCTTT	CASGWDRGQGMNTEAFF
-	-	TRBV6-5	TRBJ1-2	TGTGCCAGCATGAACCCGGCGGGTTTGAACTATGGCTACACCTTC	CASMNPAGLNYGYTF
TRBD1	few	TRBV20-1	TRBJ2-4	TGCAGTGCTAGTGTGGTGGGACAGTCCGCCAAAAACATTCAGTACTTC	CSASVVGQSAKNIQYF
TRBD1	-	TRBV29-1	TRBJ2-7	TGCAGCGTCGGACAGGGGGCGTACTACGAGCAGTACTTC	CSVGQGAYYEQYF
-	-	TRBV5-3	TRBJ2-2	TGTGCCAGAAGTTCGTATCAGGGTTTGAACACCGGGGAGCTGTTTTTT	CARSSYQGLNTGELFF
-	-	TRBV6-5	TRBJ1-5	TGTGCCAGCAGTCTCCCCCAGGGCCCTCAGCCCCAGCATTTT	CASSLPQGPQPQHF
-	-	TRBV9	TRBJ2-3	TGTGCCAGCAGCGTAGCTGAAGGTCGGCGGGATACGCAGTATTTT	CASSVAEGRRDTQYF
TRBD1	-	TRBV27	TRBJ1-5	TGTGCCAGCAGTGCCCGGACAGGGGTAAATCAGCCCCAGCATTTT	CASSARTGVNQPQHF
-	-	TRBV19	TRBJ2-4	TGTGCCAGTAGTATCAACAGGGAAAACATTCAGTACTTC	CASSINRENIQYF
-	-	TRBV5-1	TRBJ2-7	TGCGCCAGCAGCCCCCGGGACAACCTTTTGCAGTACTTC	CASSPRDNLLQYF
TRBD2	-	TRBV13	TRBJ2-1	TGTGCCAGCAGCCCCGGGACTAAATACAATGAGCAGTTCTTC	CASSPGTKYNEQFF
-	-	TRBV7-9	TRBJ1-5	TGTGCCAGCAGCCTGGGAGGTGCAGGCAATCAGCCCCAGCATTTT	CASSLGGAGNQPQHF
TRBD2	-	TRBV11-2	TRBJ2-1	TGTGCCAGCAGCTTTGCTTTAGCGGGACACTACAATGAGCAGTTCTTC	CASSFALAGHYNEQFF
TRBD2	once	TRBV18	TRBJ2-3	TGTGCCAGCTCTTCACGGGAGGGCCACGCAGATACGCAGTATTTT	CASSSREGHADTQYF
TRBD2	-	TRBV2	TRBJ2-7	TGTGCCAGCAGTGCCCCACCCGGGACTAGCGGGAGTTGGATCTACGAGCAGTACTTC	CASSAPPGTSGSWIYEQYF
-	-	TRBV5-5	TRBJ2-2	TGTGCCAGCATCAGGAGGGGTAACACCGGGGAGCTGTTTTTT	CASIRRGNTGELFF
TRBD1	-	TRBV30	TRBJ1-1	TGTGCCTGGACTAGGATCAAGACAGGGAGATTGAACACTGAAGCTTTCTTT	CAWTRIKTGRLNTEAFF
TRBD1	once	TRBV9	TRBJ1-3	TGTGCCAGCAGCGTAGGTTGGACAGGGATCTCTGGAAACACCATATATTTT	CASSVGWTGISGNTIYF
-	-	TRBV28	TRBJ2-7	TGTGCCAGCACAGGGCTCCCCTCCTACGAGCAGTACTTC	CASTGLPSYEQYF
TRBD1	-	TRBV5-5	TRBJ1-2	TGTGCCAGCAGCTTTCAGGGGGCAAATGGCTACACCTTC	CASSFQGANGYTF
TRBD2	-	TRBV2	TRBJ2-1	TGTGCCAGCAGTCGGGATAGCGGGGGAGAGCAGTTCTTC	CASSRDSGGEQFF
TRBD1	-	TRBV9	TRBJ1-1	TGTGCCAGCAGCGTCCTGGGACAGGGGTCGAACACTGAAGCTTTCTTT	CASSVLGQGSNTEAFF
-	once	TRBV30	TRBJ2-3	TGTGCCTGGTCGTCGGCGGGTGATACGCAGTATTTT	CAWSSAGDTQYF
TRBD2	few	TRBV5-5	TRBJ2-1	TGTGCCAGCAGCTACCTAGCGGGAAGCTACAATGAGCAGTTCTTC	CASSYLAGSYNEQFF
TRBD2	-	TRBV9	TRBJ2-2	TGTGCCAGCAGTCTGGGACTAGCGGGAGGGCCTGGCGGGGAGCTGTTTTTT	CASSLGLAGGPGGELFF
-	few	TRBV2	TRBJ2-3	TGTGCCAGCAGTGATATTAATACGCAGTATTTT	CASSDINTQYF
TRBD1	-	TRBV6-2/TRBV6-3	TRBJ1-2	TGTGCCAGCAGCGTACAGGGGACGGTGAGCGGCTACACCTTC	CASSVQGTVSGYTF
TRBD1	-	TRBV9	TRBJ1-1	TGTGCCAGCAGCGTAGACGGACAGGAGAACACTGAAGCTTTCTTT	CASSVDGQENTEAFF
-	-	TRBV5-1	TRBJ1-1	TGCGCCAGCAGCTACCCTAATAATGACAGGGAAGCTTTCTTT	CASSYPNNDREAFF
-	-	TRBV27	TRBJ1-4	TGTGCCAGCAGTTTCTCAGGCCCAGCAACTAATGAAAAACTGTTTTTT	CASSFSGPATNEKLFF
TRBD1	once	TRBV6-5	TRBJ2-3	TGTGCCAGCAGTTCCCGGGACAGGGGGGTAGATACGCAGTATTTT	CASSSRDRGVDTQYF
-	once	TRBV11-2	TRBJ2-5	TGTGCCAGCAGCTTAGGATTAGCTTTGGAGGAGACCCAGTACTTC	CASSLGLALEETQYF
-	-	TRBV7-2	TRBJ2-1	TGTGCCAGCCATGGGGGCGGTACTTACTACAATGAGCAGTTCTTC	CASHGGGTYYNEQFF
-	-	TRBV28	TRBJ2-7	TGTGCCAGCAGCCTGCTATTCTACGAGCAGTACTTC	CASSLLFYEQYF
-	-	TRBV20-1	TRBJ2-1	TGCAGTGCTTCGCTGAGAGATGAGCAGTTCTTC	CSASLRDEQFF
TRBD2	-	TRBV28	TRBJ2-5	TGTGCCAGCAGCCCGGGAGGGCTTGGGGCCCAGTACTTC	CASSPGGLGAQYF
-	-	TRBV9	TRBJ2-1	TGTGCCAGCAGCGCGACCTGGGGCAGCTCCTACAATGAGCAGTTCTTC	CASSATWGSSYNEQFF